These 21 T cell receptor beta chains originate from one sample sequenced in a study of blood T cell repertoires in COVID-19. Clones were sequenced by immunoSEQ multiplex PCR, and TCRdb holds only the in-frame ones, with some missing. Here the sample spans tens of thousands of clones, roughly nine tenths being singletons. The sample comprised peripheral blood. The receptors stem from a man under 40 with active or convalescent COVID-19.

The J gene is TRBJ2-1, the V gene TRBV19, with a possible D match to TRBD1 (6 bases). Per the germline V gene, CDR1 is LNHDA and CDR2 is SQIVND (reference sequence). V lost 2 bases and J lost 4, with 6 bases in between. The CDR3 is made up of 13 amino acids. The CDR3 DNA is TGTGCCAGTAGTATAAGGGGGTACAATGAGCAGTTCTTC. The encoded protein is CASSIRGYNEQFF.

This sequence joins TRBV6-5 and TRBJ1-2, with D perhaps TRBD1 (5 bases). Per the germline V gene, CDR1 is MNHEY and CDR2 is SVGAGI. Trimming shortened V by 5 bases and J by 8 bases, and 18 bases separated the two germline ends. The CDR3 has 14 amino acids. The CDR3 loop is CASSPREGAMGYTF. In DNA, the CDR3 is TGTGCCAGCAGTCCACGAGAAGGGGCTATGGGCTACACCTTC.

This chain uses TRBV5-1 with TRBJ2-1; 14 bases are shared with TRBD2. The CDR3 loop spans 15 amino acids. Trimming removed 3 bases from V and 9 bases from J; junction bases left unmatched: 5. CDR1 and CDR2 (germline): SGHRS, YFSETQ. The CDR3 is CASSSSGLAGVEQFF. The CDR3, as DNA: TGCGCCAGCAGCTCCTCGGGACTAGCGGGAGTTGAGCAGTTCTTC.

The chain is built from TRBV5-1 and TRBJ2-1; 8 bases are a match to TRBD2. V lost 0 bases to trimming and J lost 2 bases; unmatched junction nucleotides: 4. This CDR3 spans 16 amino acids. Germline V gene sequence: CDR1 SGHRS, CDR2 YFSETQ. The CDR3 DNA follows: TGCGCCAGCAGCTTGGGTGGTAGCGGGACCTACAATGAGCAGTTCTTC. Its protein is CASSLGGSGTYNEQFF.

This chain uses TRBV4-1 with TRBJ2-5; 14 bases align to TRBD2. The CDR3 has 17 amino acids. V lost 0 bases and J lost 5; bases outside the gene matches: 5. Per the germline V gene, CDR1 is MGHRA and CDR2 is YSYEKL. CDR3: CASSQDDGLAGGETQYF. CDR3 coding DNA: TGCGCCAGCAGCCAAGATGACGGACTAGCGGGAGGCGAGACCCAGTACTTC.

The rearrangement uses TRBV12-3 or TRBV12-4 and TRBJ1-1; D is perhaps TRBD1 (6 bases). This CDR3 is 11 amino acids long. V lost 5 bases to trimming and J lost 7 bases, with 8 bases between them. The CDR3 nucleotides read TGTGCCAGCAGTGTCAGGGGTGAAGCTTTCTTT. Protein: CASSVRGEAFF.

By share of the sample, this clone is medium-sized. The CDR3 DNA reads as TGTGCCAGTAGTAATCCAGGGGGCGGGACTGAAGCTTTCTTT. Its protein product is CASSNPGGGTEAFF. The chain uses TRBV19 and TRBJ1-1; 8 bases are shared with TRBD1. CDR1 is LNHDA, CDR2 SQIVND, per germline (reference sequence). Germline trimming cut 4 bases from V and 5 bases from J; bases unmatched to any gene: 6. The CDR3 is 14 residues long. Full variable domain (missing parts from reference TRBV19 and TRBJ1-1): DGGITQSPKYLFRKEGQNVTLSCEQNLNHDAMYWYRQDPGQGLRLIYYSQIVNDFQKGDIAEGYSVSREKKESFPLTVTSAQKNPTAFYLCASSNPGGGTEAFFGQGTRLTVV.

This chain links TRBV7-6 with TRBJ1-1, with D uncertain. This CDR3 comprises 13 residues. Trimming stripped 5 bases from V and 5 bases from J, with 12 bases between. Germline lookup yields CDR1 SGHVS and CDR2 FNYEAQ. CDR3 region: CASSTVPGTEAFF. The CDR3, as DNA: TGTGCCAGCAGCACGGTCCCGGGGACTGAAGCTTTCTTT.

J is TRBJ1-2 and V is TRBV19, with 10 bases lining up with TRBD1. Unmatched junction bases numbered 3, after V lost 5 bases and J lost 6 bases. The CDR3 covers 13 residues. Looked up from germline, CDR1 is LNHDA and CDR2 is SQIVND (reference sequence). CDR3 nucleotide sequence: TGTGCCAGTAGTCCGACAGGGGGCAATGGCTACACCTTC. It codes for CASSPTGGNGYTF.

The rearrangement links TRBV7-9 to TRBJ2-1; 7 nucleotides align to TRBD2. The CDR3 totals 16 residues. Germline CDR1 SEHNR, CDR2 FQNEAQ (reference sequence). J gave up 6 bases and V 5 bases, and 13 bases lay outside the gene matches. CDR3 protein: CASSPGAAGVFNEQFF. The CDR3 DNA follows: TGTGCCAGCAGCCCCGGGGCGGCGGGAGTTTTCAATGAGCAGTTCTTC. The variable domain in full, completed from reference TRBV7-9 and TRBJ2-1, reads DTGVSQNPRHKITKRGQNVTFRCDPISEHNRLYWYRQTLGQGPEFLTYFQNEAQLEKSRLLSDRFSAERPKGSFSTLEIQRTEQGDSAMYLCASSPGAAGVFNEQFFGPGTRLTVL.

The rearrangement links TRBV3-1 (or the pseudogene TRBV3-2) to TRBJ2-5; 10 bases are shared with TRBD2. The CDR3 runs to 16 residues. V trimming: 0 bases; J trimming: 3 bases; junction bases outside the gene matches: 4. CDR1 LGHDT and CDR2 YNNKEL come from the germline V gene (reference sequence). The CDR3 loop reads CASSQEWTSGKETQYF. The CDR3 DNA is TGTGCCAGCAGCCAAGAGTGGACTAGCGGAAAAGAGACCCAGTACTTC.

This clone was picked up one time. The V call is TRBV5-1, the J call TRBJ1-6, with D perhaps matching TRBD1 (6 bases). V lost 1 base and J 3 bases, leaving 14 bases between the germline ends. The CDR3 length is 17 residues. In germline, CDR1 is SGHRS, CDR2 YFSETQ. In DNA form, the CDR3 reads TGCGCCAGCAGCTTGCTTGGGGGCGGCTACTATAATTCACCCCTCCACTTT. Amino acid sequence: CASSLLGGGYYNSPLHF. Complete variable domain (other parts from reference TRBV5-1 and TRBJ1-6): KAGVTQTPRYLIKTRGQQVTLSCSPISGHRSVSWYQQTPGQGLQFLFEYFSETQRNKGNFPGRFSGRQFSNSRSEMNVSTLELGDSALYLCASSLLGGGYYNSPLHFGNGTRLTVT.

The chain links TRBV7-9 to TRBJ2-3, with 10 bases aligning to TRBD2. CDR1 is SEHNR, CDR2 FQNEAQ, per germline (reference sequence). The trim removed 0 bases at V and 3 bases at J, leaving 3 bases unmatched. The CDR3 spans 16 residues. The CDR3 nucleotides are TGTGCCAGCAGCTTAGCTAGCGGGAGGCGAACAGATACGCAGTATTTT. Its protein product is CASSLASGRRTDTQYF.

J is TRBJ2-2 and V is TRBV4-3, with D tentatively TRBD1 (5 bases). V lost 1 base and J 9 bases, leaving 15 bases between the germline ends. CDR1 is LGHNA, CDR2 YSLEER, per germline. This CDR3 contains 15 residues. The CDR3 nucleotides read TGCGCCAGCAGCCAAGGTTCAGGGAATGTCCGGGAGCTGTTTTTT. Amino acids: CASSQGSGNVRELFF.

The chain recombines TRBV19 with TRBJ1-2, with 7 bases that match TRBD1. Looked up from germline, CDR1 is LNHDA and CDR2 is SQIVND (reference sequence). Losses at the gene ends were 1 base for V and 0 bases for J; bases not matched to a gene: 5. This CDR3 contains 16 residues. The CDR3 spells CASSIGGGKANYGYTF. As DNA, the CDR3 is TGTGCCAGTAGTATAGGAGGGGGCAAAGCTAACTATGGCTACACCTTC.

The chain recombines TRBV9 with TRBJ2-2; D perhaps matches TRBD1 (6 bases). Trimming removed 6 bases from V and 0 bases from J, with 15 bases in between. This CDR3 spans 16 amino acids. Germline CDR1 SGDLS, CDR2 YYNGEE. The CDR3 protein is CASTRRQESNTGELFF. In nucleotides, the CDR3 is TGTGCCAGCACCAGAAGACAGGAGTCGAACACCGGGGAGCTGTTTTTT.

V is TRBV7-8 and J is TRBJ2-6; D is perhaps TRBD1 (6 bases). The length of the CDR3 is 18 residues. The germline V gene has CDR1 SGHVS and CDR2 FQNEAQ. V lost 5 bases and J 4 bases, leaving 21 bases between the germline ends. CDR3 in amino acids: CASSPRDILLGGANVLTF. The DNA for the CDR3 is TGTGCCAGCAGCCCCCGGGACATCCTCCTGGGAGGGGCCAACGTCCTGACTTTC.

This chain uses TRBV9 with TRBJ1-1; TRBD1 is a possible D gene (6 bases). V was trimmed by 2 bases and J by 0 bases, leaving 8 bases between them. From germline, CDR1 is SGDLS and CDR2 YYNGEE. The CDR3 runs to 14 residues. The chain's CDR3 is CASSVTGLNTEAFF. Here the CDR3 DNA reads TGTGCCAGCAGCGTCACAGGGTTGAACACTGAAGCTTTCTTT.

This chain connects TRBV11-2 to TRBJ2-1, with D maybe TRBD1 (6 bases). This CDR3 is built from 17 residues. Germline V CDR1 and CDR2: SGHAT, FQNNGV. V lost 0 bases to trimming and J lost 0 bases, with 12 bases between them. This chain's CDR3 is CASSLEWGHSSYNEQFF. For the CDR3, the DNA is TGTGCCAGCAGCTTAGAATGGGGACACAGCTCCTACAATGAGCAGTTCTTC.

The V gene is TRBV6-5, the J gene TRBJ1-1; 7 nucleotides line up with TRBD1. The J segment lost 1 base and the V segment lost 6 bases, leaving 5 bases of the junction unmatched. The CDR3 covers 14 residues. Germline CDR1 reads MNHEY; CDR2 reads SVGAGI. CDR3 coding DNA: TGTGCCAGCAGGAGCTGGACAGGGAACACTGAAGCTTTCTTT. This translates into CASRSWTGNTEAFF.

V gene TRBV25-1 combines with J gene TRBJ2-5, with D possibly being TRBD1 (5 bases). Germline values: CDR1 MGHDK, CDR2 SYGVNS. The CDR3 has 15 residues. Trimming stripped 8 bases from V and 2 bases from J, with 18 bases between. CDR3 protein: CASSKGQGAQETQYF. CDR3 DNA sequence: TGTGCCAGCTCCAAAGGGCAGGGTGCGCAAGAGACCCAGTACTTC. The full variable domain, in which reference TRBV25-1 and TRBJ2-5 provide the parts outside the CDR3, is EADIYQTPRYLVIGTGKKITLECSQTMGHDKMYWYQQDPGMELHLIHYSYGVNSTEKGDLSSESTVSRIRTEHFPLTLESARPSHTSQYLCASSKGQGAQETQYFGPGTRLLVL.